This entry lists 16 T cell receptor beta chains sequenced from one sample in a study of patients and donors after allogeneic stem cell transplantation. TCRdb reprocessed the RT-PCR reads via MiXCR and lists one record per CDR3 protein. The sample shows roughly 200,000 distinct CDR3 sequences, roughly two fifths of them seen only once. The sample was blood, either unsorted or a sorted T cell fraction (not recorded which). All receptors come from a human donor who was either an allogeneic HSCT recipient or a stem cell or donor lymphocyte infusion donor (not recorded which). It is not recorded whose cells these are; they may come from a transplant donor.

This clonotype was counted between two and nine times. This rearrangement joins TRBV4-2 to TRBJ2-5, with 9 bases identical to TRBD2. This CDR3 has 15 amino acids. CDR1 is LGHNA, CDR2 YNFKEQ, per germline. With 7 bases clipped from V and 2 bases from J, the junction kept 8 bases outside the gene matches. The chain's CDR3 is CASTLSTSGQETQYF. CDR3 coding DNA: TGTGCCAGCACACTCTCGACTAGCGGTCAAGAGACCCAGTACTTC.

The rearrangement uses TRBV3-1 and TRBJ1-6; D unclear. Germline V CDR1 and CDR2: LGHDT, YNNKEL (reference sequence). V was cut by 1 base and J by 6 bases, with 7 bases left in between. The CDR3 sequence is 14 residues long. This chain's CDR3 is CASSQAQSNSPLHF. CDR3 sequence (DNA): TGTGCCAGCAGCCAAGCACAGTCTAATTCACCCCTCCACTTT.

The chain uses TRBV20-1 and TRBJ1-1, with a possible D match to TRBD1 (5 bases). V was pared by 1 base and J by 11 bases, with 17 bases between. CDR1 and CDR2 (germline): DFQATT, SNEGSKA (reference sequence). This CDR3 is 13 amino acids long. The CDR3 nucleotides are TGCAGTGCTAGAGGTCGAGGGGCCCCTGTGGCTTTCTTT. This gives the protein CSARGRGAPVAFF.

The CDR3 protein is CASSYPGPNNSPLHF. CDR3 sequence (DNA): TGTGCCAGCAGTTACCCAGGACCTAATAATTCACCCCTCCACTTT. This sequence joins TRBV6-6 and TRBJ1-6; D gene unclear. CDR3 length: 15 amino acids. The V end lost 2 bases, the J end lost 5 bases, and 10 bases lay between the germline ends. The germline CDR1 and CDR2 sequences are MNHNY and SVGAGI (reference sequence).

The gene calls are TRBV21-1 and TRBJ1-2; the table assigns TRBD1, which was not confirmed against the DNA. TRBV21-1 is a pseudogene locus. The CDR3 sequence is 16 residues long. The CDR3 spells CASSKVIAAGDYGYTF. In DNA, the CDR3 is TGTGCCAGCAGCAAAGTAATTGCTGCAGGGGACTATGGCTACACCTTC.

CDR3 residues: CASSPTDGYQPQHF. CDR3 in DNA: TGTGCCAGCAGTCCTACGGACGGCTATCAGCCCCAGCATTTT. This chain links TRBV6-5 with TRBJ1-5; D is unclear. CDR1 is MNHEY, CDR2 SVGAGI, per germline. This CDR3 is built from 14 residues. V was shortened by 5 bases and J by 5 bases, with 13 bases between the two germline ends.

The chain employs TRBV12-3 or TRBV12-4 and TRBJ1-1; D is perhaps TRBD1 (5 bases). V lost 6 bases and J lost 0, with 20 bases in between. This CDR3 region has 17 residues. CDR3 sequence: CASSPWGQRTMNTEAFF. Here the CDR3 DNA reads TGTGCCAGCAGCCCGTGGGGCCAGCGTACAATGAACACTGAAGCTTTCTTT.

The V call is TRBV7-6, the J call TRBJ1-4; 8 bases are shared with TRBD1. Per germline, CDR1 SGHVS and CDR2 FNYEAQ. The CDR3 loop spans 14 amino acids. Trimming cost V 4 bases and J 8 bases; bases outside gene matches: 6. The CDR3 sequence: CASSSGQGGEKLFF. The CDR3 nucleotides read TGTGCCAGCAGCTCAGGACAGGGCGGAGAAAAACTGTTTTTT.

This clonotype has only a few counts. V gene TRBV6-6 combines with J gene TRBJ1-5; 10 bases are shared with TRBD1. The germline V gene has CDR1 MNHNY and CDR2 SVGAGI (reference sequence). This CDR3 is 16 amino acids long. V gave up 5 bases and J gave up 6 bases; unmatched junction bases: 10. CDR3 region: CASSRRGQGVSQPQHF. The DNA of the CDR3 is TGTGCCAGCAGTCGCCGAGGACAGGGGGTTAGTCAGCCCCAGCATTTT.

The chain employs TRBV25-1 and TRBJ2-7, with 8 nucleotides matching TRBD1. The CDR3 is made up of 17 amino acids. Germline V gene data show CDR1 as MGHDK and CDR2 as SYGVNS. V lost 4 bases to trimming and J lost 5 bases; unmatched junction nucleotides: 16. CDR3 in DNA: TGTGCCAGCAGTGCCCTTCGGGGCGGGACAGGTTCTGACGAGCAGTACTTC. This codes for CASSALRGGTGSDEQYF.

V is TRBV4-3 and J is TRBJ1-1, with a possible D match to TRBD1 (5 bases). The V end lost 1 base, the J end lost 2 bases, and 11 bases lay between the germline ends. Germline V CDR1 and CDR2: LGHNA, YSLEER. The CDR3 runs to 15 residues. This CDR3 reads CASSQGAGLNTEAFF. The CDR3 region has the DNA TGCGCCAGCAGCCAAGGGGCGGGACTTAACACTGAAGCTTTCTTT.

The V call is TRBV20-1, the J call TRBJ2-7, with TRBD1 matching 7 bases. The germline CDR1 and CDR2 sequences are DFQATT and SNEGSKA (reference sequence). The CDR3 runs to 13 residues. V gave up 5 bases and J gave up 2 bases; unmatched junction bases: 6. The DNA of the CDR3 is TGCAGTGCTCTGGGACAGTTGACCTACGAGCAGTACTTC. Protein product: CSALGQLTYEQYF.

The rearrangement uses TRBV29-1 and TRBJ2-7, with D tentatively TRBD2 (6 bases). Trimming shortened V by 2 bases and J by 5 bases, and 16 bases separated the two germline ends. This CDR3 has 14 residues. The germline gives CDR1 SQVTM, CDR2 ANQGSEA. CDR3 bases: TGCAGCGTTGAAAATCCGGGAGCTACTCACGAGCAGTACTTC. It codes for CSVENPGATHEQYF.

This clonotype was observed a few times. This chain joins TRBV5-1 and TRBJ1-3, with D unresolved. Germline CDR1 reads SGHRS; CDR2 reads YFSETQ. The CDR3 runs 17 residues. With 2 bases removed from V and 2 bases from J, the gap between germline ends came to 17 bases. The CDR3 bases are TGCGCCAGCAGCTTTTCGTCCGGGCGAGGCCCTGGAAACACCATATATTTT. Amino acid sequence: CASSFSSGRGPGNTIYF.

The table lists this clonotype with a few counts. The rearrangement joins TRBV18 to TRBJ1-6; D is perhaps TRBD1 (5 bases). The CDR3 length is 16 residues. Trimming pared 4 bases from V and 7 bases from J, leaving 17 bases between. The V gene's germline CDR1 is KGHSH and CDR2 LQKENI. CDR3 nucleotide sequence: TGTGCCAGCTCACGGGGCTGGGGGGAAGTCAATTCACCCCTCCACTTT. Translation gives CASSRGWGEVNSPLHF. Full variable domain (outside the CDR3, taken from reference TRBV18 and TRBJ1-6): NAGVMQNPRHLVRRRGQEARLRCSPMKGHSHVYWYRQLPEEGLKFMVYLQKENIIDESGMPKERFSAEFPKEGPSILRIQQVVRGDSAAYFCASSRGWGEVNSPLHFGNGTRLTVT.

This clonotype was observed a few times. The rearrangement links TRBV20-1 to TRBJ2-7; no definite D call. Germline CDR1 is DFQATT and CDR2 is SNEGSKA (reference sequence). CDR3 length: 11 residues. V lost 5 bases and J lost 4, with 9 bases in between. The CDR3 protein is CSACPRYEQYF. The CDR3 nucleotides are TGCAGTGCTTGTCCCCGTTACGAGCAGTACTTC.